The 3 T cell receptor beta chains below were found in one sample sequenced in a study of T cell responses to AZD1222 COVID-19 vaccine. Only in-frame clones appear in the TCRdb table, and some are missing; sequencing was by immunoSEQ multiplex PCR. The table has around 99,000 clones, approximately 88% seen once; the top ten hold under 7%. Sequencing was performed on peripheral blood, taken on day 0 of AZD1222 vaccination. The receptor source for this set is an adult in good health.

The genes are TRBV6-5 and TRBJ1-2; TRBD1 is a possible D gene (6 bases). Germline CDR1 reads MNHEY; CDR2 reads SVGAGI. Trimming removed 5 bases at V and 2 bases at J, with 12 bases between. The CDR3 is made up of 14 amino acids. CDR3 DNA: TGTGCCAGCAGTCCCCAGGGGTCCAACTATGGCTACACCTTC. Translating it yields CASSPQGSNYGYTF.

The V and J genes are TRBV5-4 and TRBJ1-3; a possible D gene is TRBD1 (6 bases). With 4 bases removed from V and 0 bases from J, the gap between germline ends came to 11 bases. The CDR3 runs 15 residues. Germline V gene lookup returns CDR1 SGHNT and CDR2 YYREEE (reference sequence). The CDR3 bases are TGTGCCAGCAGCAAGGGGACAACCTCTGGAAACACCATATATTTT. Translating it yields CASSKGTTSGNTIYF.

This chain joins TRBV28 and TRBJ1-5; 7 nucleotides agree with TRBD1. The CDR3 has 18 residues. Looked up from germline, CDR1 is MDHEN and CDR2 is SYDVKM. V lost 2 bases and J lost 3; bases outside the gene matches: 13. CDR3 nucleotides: TGTGCCAGCAGTTTAAGTAGTCAGGGGGGGAATGACAATCAGCCCCAGCATTTT. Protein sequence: CASSLSSQGGNDNQPQHF.